These T cell receptor beta chains were read from a single sample in a study of OX40 agonist ivuxolimab in advanced cancers. Profiled with immunoSEQ multiplex PCR; TCRdb holds only in-frame clones, not every one. The table lists tens of thousands of clones, around 90% of them singletons. This sample comprised CD4+ or CD8+ T cells sorted from blood, obtained in a trial of the OX40 agonist ivuxolimab. These TCRs come from an adult with an advanced solid tumor such as melanoma, head and neck, liver or kidney cancer. The CDR3 runs from the conserved cysteine through the conserved F or W. Fields, in order: V gene, J gene, clone size, D gene, CDR3 protein, CDR3 DNA. A D gene is named only where the DNA matches it firmly. Clone size is given for some rows only: seen once, a few or many times, or a class if the clone is expanded.

V gene: TRBV18; J gene: TRBJ2-7; clone size: -; D gene: -; CDR3 protein: CASSPGTQDYEQYF; CDR3 DNA: TGTGCCAGCTCACCGGGGACACAGGACTACGAGCAGTACTTC
V gene: TRBV7-9; J gene: TRBJ1-4; clone size: -; D gene: -; CDR3 protein: CASSLDGRSNEKLFF; CDR3 DNA: TGTGCCAGCAGCTTAGATGGTCGGTCTAATGAAAAACTGTTTTTT
V gene: TRBV15; J gene: TRBJ2-1; clone size: -; D gene: TRBD2; CDR3 protein: CATSGQGLAIQNEQFF; CDR3 DNA: TGTGCCACCAGCGGACAGGGACTAGCGATACAAAATGAGCAGTTCTTC
V gene: TRBV7-9; J gene: TRBJ1-1; clone size: -; D gene: -; CDR3 protein: CASSLDQGSTEAFF; CDR3 DNA: TGTGCCAGCAGCTTAGATCAGGGGTCCACTGAAGCTTTCTTT
V gene: TRBV5-1; J gene: TRBJ1-2; clone size: -; D gene: -; CDR3 protein: CASSLPGVNYGYTF; CDR3 DNA: TGCGCCAGCAGCTTGCCGGGGGTTAACTATGGCTACACCTTC
V gene: TRBV27; J gene: TRBJ1-2; clone size: -; D gene: -; CDR3 protein: CASKLEAGVNYGYTF; CDR3 DNA: TGTGCCAGCAAACTTGAGGCAGGGGTGAACTATGGCTACACCTTC
V gene: TRBV5-5; J gene: TRBJ2-5; clone size: -; D gene: TRBD1; CDR3 protein: CASSPTGTGRETQYF; CDR3 DNA: TGTGCCAGCAGCCCCACAGGGACAGGGAGGGAGACCCAGTACTTC
V gene: TRBV15; J gene: TRBJ1-5; clone size: -; D gene: -; CDR3 protein: CATSTDYQPQHF; CDR3 DNA: TGTGCCACCAGCACCGACTATCAGCCCCAGCATTTT
V gene: TRBV5-5; J gene: TRBJ2-3; clone size: -; D gene: -; CDR3 protein: CASSEGGGFSTDTQYF; CDR3 DNA: TGTGCCAGCAGCGAGGGTGGCGGGTTCTCCACAGATACGCAGTATTTT
V gene: TRBV16; J gene: TRBJ2-7; clone size: -; D gene: TRBD1; CDR3 protein: CASSQRGPGYEQYF; CDR3 DNA: TGTGCCAGCAGCCAAAGGGGGCCAGGATACGAGCAGTACTTC
V gene: TRBV18; J gene: TRBJ2-7; clone size: -; D gene: -; CDR3 protein: CASSPTLALLEGHEQYF; CDR3 DNA: TGTGCCAGCTCACCCACCTTGGCCCTCCTTGAGGGTCACGAGCAGTACTTC
V gene: TRBV9; J gene: TRBJ2-6; clone size: -; D gene: -; CDR3 protein: CASSVDLRGTNVLTF; CDR3 DNA: TGTGCCAGCAGCGTAGATCTGAGGGGTACCAACGTCCTGACTTTC
V gene: TRBV19; J gene: TRBJ2-7; clone size: once; D gene: -; CDR3 protein: CASSFSSPALRRTTVYEQYF; CDR3 DNA: TGTGCCAGTAGTTTCTCATCGCCGGCCCTTAGACGGACAACCGTATACGAGCAGTACTTC
V gene: TRBV2; J gene: TRBJ2-6; clone size: few; D gene: TRBD1; CDR3 protein: CASSPGQGSSGANVLTF; CDR3 DNA: TGTGCCAGCAGCCCGGGACAGGGGAGCTCTGGGGCCAACGTCCTGACTTTC
V gene: TRBV27; J gene: TRBJ1-5; clone size: -; D gene: -; CDR3 protein: CASSLSVGSQPQHF; CDR3 DNA: TGTGCCAGCAGTTTATCGGTAGGGTCTCAGCCCCAGCATTTT
V gene: TRBV28; J gene: TRBJ1-1; clone size: -; D gene: -; CDR3 protein: CASSPRDRLNTEAFF; CDR3 DNA: TGTGCCAGCAGTCCACGGGACCGATTGAACACTGAAGCTTTCTTT
V gene: TRBV9; J gene: TRBJ2-1; clone size: -; D gene: TRBD2; CDR3 protein: CASSRSGLAGAPYNEQFF; CDR3 DNA: TGTGCCAGCAGCAGGTCTGGACTAGCGGGGGCCCCCTACAATGAGCAGTTCTTC
V gene: TRBV18; J gene: TRBJ2-3; clone size: -; D gene: -; CDR3 protein: CASSSDRHHTDTQYF; CDR3 DNA: TGTGCCAGCTCTTCCGACAGACACCACACAGATACGCAGTATTTT
V gene: TRBV4-2; J gene: TRBJ1-3; clone size: -; D gene: TRBD1; CDR3 protein: CASSQERTGGSGNTIYF; CDR3 DNA: TGTGCCAGCAGCCAAGAACGAACAGGGGGATCCGGAAACACCATATATTTT
V gene: TRBV19; J gene: TRBJ1-2; clone size: -; D gene: -; CDR3 protein: CASSPRLTANYGYTF; CDR3 DNA: TGTGCCAGTAGCCCGAGGTTGACAGCCAACTATGGCTACACCTTC
V gene: TRBV30; J gene: TRBJ2-1; clone size: -; D gene: TRBD2; CDR3 protein: CAWSVEYRLAGGKSYNEQFF; CDR3 DNA: TGTGCCTGGAGTGTGGAATATCGACTAGCGGGGGGCAAATCCTACAATGAGCAGTTCTTC
V gene: TRBV2; J gene: TRBJ2-7; clone size: -; D gene: TRBD1; CDR3 protein: CASRSGGRVKEQYF; CDR3 DNA: TGTGCCAGCAGGTCAGGGGGAAGAGTTAAGGAGCAGTACTTC
V gene: TRBV11-3; J gene: TRBJ2-7; clone size: -; D gene: -; CDR3 protein: CASSRGGEQYF; CDR3 DNA: TGTGCCAGCAGCCGAGGCGGCGAGCAGTACTTC
V gene: TRBV28; J gene: TRBJ2-1; clone size: -; D gene: -; CDR3 protein: CASALRYNEQFF; CDR3 DNA: TGTGCCAGCGCCTTGAGGTACAATGAGCAGTTCTTC
V gene: TRBV19; J gene: TRBJ1-1; clone size: -; D gene: -; CDR3 protein: CASSRAGSNTEAFF; CDR3 DNA: TGTGCCAGTAGTCGGGCAGGGTCGAACACTGAAGCTTTCTTT
V gene: TRBV18; J gene: TRBJ2-1; clone size: -; D gene: TRBD1; CDR3 protein: CASSPPLGTGSFF; CDR3 DNA: TGTGCCAGCTCACCACCCCTCGGGACAGGGTCGTTCTTC
V gene: TRBV25-1; J gene: TRBJ1-1; clone size: -; D gene: -; CDR3 protein: CASSSTGYTEAFF; CDR3 DNA: TGTGCCAGCAGTAGTACAGGGTACACTGAAGCTTTCTTT
V gene: TRBV7-3; J gene: TRBJ1-2; clone size: once; D gene: -; CDR3 protein: CASSLVVIPSYGYTF; CDR3 DNA: TGTGCCAGCAGCTTAGTCGTCATTCCCTCCTATGGCTACACCTTC
V gene: TRBV5-8; J gene: TRBJ2-6; clone size: -; D gene: -; CDR3 protein: CASSLEGAGANVLTF; CDR3 DNA: TGTGCCAGCAGCTTGGAAGGGGCTGGGGCCAACGTCCTGACTTTC
V gene: TRBV2; J gene: TRBJ2-1; clone size: -; D gene: -; CDR3 protein: CASMARGREEQFF; CDR3 DNA: TGTGCCAGCATGGCCAGGGGCAGGGAGGAGCAGTTCTTC
V gene: TRBV19; J gene: TRBJ1-4; clone size: -; D gene: TRBD1; CDR3 protein: CASSTGTGPNEKLFF; CDR3 DNA: TGTGCCAGTAGTACCGGGACAGGGCCTAATGAAAAACTGTTTTTT
V gene: TRBV10-1; J gene: TRBJ2-5; clone size: -; D gene: -; CDR3 protein: CASSESGRETQYF; CDR3 DNA: TGCGCCAGCAGTGAGTCGGGTCGGGAGACCCAGTACTTC
V gene: TRBV6-5; J gene: TRBJ2-2; clone size: -; D gene: -; CDR3 protein: CASSYGDTGELFF; CDR3 DNA: TGTGCCAGCAGTTACGGGGATACCGGGGAGCTGTTTTTT
V gene: TRBV6-4; J gene: TRBJ2-1; clone size: -; D gene: TRBD2; CDR3 protein: CASSVGLAGGNEQFF; CDR3 DNA: TGTGCCAGCAGTGTGGGACTAGCGGGAGGCAATGAGCAGTTCTTC
V gene: TRBV4-2; J gene: TRBJ2-2; clone size: -; D gene: -; CDR3 protein: CASSQDFGSGELFF; CDR3 DNA: TGTGCCAGCAGCCAAGATTTTGGGTCCGGGGAGCTGTTTTTT
V gene: TRBV10-3; J gene: TRBJ2-1; clone size: -; D gene: -; CDR3 protein: CAIRGGTNEQFF; CDR3 DNA: TGTGCCATCAGAGGAGGGACAAATGAGCAGTTCTTC
V gene: TRBV28; J gene: TRBJ1-3; clone size: -; D gene: TRBD1; CDR3 protein: CASSSTGQGNTIYF; CDR3 DNA: TGTGCCAGCAGCAGCACGGGACAGGGAAACACCATATATTTT
V gene: TRBV27; J gene: TRBJ2-7; clone size: -; D gene: -; CDR3 protein: CASSLYGNLAYEQYF; CDR3 DNA: TGTGCCAGCAGTTTGTATGGGAATCTAGCCTACGAGCAGTACTTC
V gene: TRBV30; J gene: TRBJ2-3; clone size: -; D gene: -; CDR3 protein: CACGEADTQYF; CDR3 DNA: TGTGCCTGCGGGGAGGCAGATACGCAGTATTTT
V gene: TRBV6-5; J gene: TRBJ1-1; clone size: -; D gene: TRBD1; CDR3 protein: CASSQDRASEAFF; CDR3 DNA: TGTGCCAGCAGTCAAGACAGGGCATCTGAAGCTTTCTTT
V gene: TRBV20-1; J gene: TRBJ1-5; clone size: -; D gene: -; CDR3 protein: CSAKDDQPQHF; CDR3 DNA: TGCAGTGCCAAGGACGATCAGCCCCAGCATTTT
V gene: TRBV6-1; J gene: TRBJ2-3; clone size: -; D gene: -; CDR3 protein: CASSLLAVGADTQYF; CDR3 DNA: TGTGCCAGCAGTCTATTAGCGGTGGGGGCAGATACGCAGTATTTT
V gene: TRBV7-3; J gene: TRBJ1-1; clone size: -; D gene: -; CDR3 protein: CASSLTGGIGTEAFF; CDR3 DNA: TGTGCCAGCAGCTTAACGGGGGGTATTGGCACTGAAGCTTTCTTT
V gene: TRBV9; J gene: TRBJ2-5; clone size: once; D gene: -; CDR3 protein: CASSVAIQETQYF; CDR3 DNA: TGTGCCAGCAGCGTAGCCATCCAAGAGACCCAGTACTTC
V gene: TRBV10-3; J gene: TRBJ1-5; clone size: -; D gene: TRBD1; CDR3 protein: CAISERGTGANQPQHF; CDR3 DNA: TGTGCCATCAGCGAAAGAGGGACAGGGGCAAATCAGCCCCAGCATTTT
V gene: TRBV28; J gene: TRBJ1-4; clone size: once; D gene: -; CDR3 protein: CASNPQRGVNEKLFF; CDR3 DNA: TGTGCCAGCAACCCCCAGAGGGGGGTAAATGAAAAACTGTTTTTT
V gene: TRBV7-9; J gene: TRBJ1-2; clone size: -; D gene: -; CDR3 protein: CASSLVGGNGYTF; CDR3 DNA: TGTGCCAGCAGCTTAGTTGGGGGGAATGGCTACACCTTC
V gene: TRBV11-2; J gene: TRBJ2-3; clone size: -; D gene: -; CDR3 protein: CASSHGTDTQYF; CDR3 DNA: TGTGCCAGCAGCCACGGGACAGATACGCAGTATTTT
V gene: TRBV27; J gene: TRBJ1-1; clone size: -; D gene: -; CDR3 protein: CASSLGWNTEAFF; CDR3 DNA: TGTGCCAGCAGTTTAGGGTGGAACACTGAAGCTTTCTTT
V gene: TRBV6-5; J gene: TRBJ1-2; clone size: few; D gene: -; CDR3 protein: CASRPADSYGYTF; CDR3 DNA: TGTGCCAGCAGGCCCGCTGACAGCTATGGCTACACCTTC
V gene: TRBV19; J gene: TRBJ2-1; clone size: few; D gene: -; CDR3 protein: CASSIDLGLNEQFF; CDR3 DNA: TGTGCCAGTAGTATAGATCTCGGCCTCAATGAGCAGTTCTTC
V gene: TRBV7-2; J gene: TRBJ2-1; clone size: once; D gene: TRBD2; CDR3 protein: CASSLTSGREQFF; CDR3 DNA: TGTGCCAGCAGCTTAACTAGCGGGAGGGAGCAGTTCTTC
V gene: TRBV18; J gene: TRBJ1-1; clone size: -; D gene: -; CDR3 protein: CASSPGNLGTEAFF; CDR3 DNA: TGTGCCAGCTCACCCGGGAACCTCGGGACTGAAGCTTTCTTT
V gene: TRBV29-1; J gene: TRBJ2-2; clone size: -; D gene: TRBD1; CDR3 protein: CSVHRGPNTGELFF; CDR3 DNA: TGCAGCGTCCACAGGGGGCCAAACACCGGGGAGCTGTTTTTT
V gene: TRBV7-6; J gene: TRBJ2-1; clone size: -; D gene: -; CDR3 protein: CASSLPGANEQFF; CDR3 DNA: TGTGCCAGCAGCTTGCCCGGGGCCAATGAGCAGTTCTTC